One and the same sample provided the 13 T cell receptor beta chains below, sequenced in a study of CD8 T cells in ankylosing spondylitis. MiXCR was run by TCRdb on the 5' RACE reads, yielding one entry per CDR3 protein. The sample contains roughly 200,000 distinct CDR3 sequences, approximately 24% of which appear only once. The source material was blood, either unsorted or a sorted T cell fraction (not recorded which). The source is a male donor with ankylosing spondylitis or in good health (not recorded which).

The sample holds many counts of this clonotype. The rearrangement joins TRBV20-1 to TRBJ2-7; 9 bases fit TRBD1. The CDR3 has 12 residues. Looked up from germline, CDR1 is DFQATT and CDR2 is SNEGSKA (reference sequence). J was trimmed by 5 bases and V by 6 bases; bases with no gene match: 5. The CDR3 sequence: CSAHRGPDEQYF. The CDR3 DNA is TGCAGTGCCCACAGGGGGCCCGACGAGCAGTACTTC.

This clonotype was picked up many times. V usage is TRBV7-2 and J usage is TRBJ2-7, with 15 bases lining up with TRBD2. With V trimmed by 5 bases and J by 0 bases, 5 bases remained unmatched. Germline values: CDR1 SGHTA, CDR2 FQGNSA. This CDR3 comprises 17 residues. The CDR3 bases are TGTGCCAGCAGCAAGGGACTAGCGGGAGGTGGCTCCTACGAGCAGTACTTC. Its protein is CASSKGLAGGGSYEQYF.

Worth noting for this clonotype: One end of the junction varies from germline; a read error may be responsible. The chain has TRBV20-1 and TRBJ2-1; 8 bases are shared with TRBD1. There are 17 residues in the CDR3. CDR1 DFQATT and CDR2 SNEGSKA come from the germline V gene (reference sequence). The CDR3 protein is CCARDLGSGGPINEQFF. CDR3 bases: TGCTGTGCTAGAGATCTTGGGTCAGGGGGCCCCATCAATGAGCAGTTCTTC.

This clonotype was seen only a few times. The chain joins TRBV29-1 to TRBJ2-2; TRBD1 aligns across 7 bases. V lost 4 bases and J lost 5; bases outside the gene matches: 4. The CDR3 consists of 13 residues. Germline assignment: CDR1 SQVTM and CDR2 ANQGSEA. The DNA for the CDR3 is TGCAGCGTTGGCCGACAGGGAACCGGGGAGCTGTTTTTT. Amino acid sequence: CSVGRQGTGELFF.

The V call is TRBV6-5, the J call TRBJ2-7; tentative D call: TRBD1 (6 bases). In germline, CDR1 is MNHEY, CDR2 SVGAGI. The CDR3 extends over 12 amino acids. V lost 6 bases and J lost 6, with 12 bases in between. Written as DNA, the CDR3 is TGTGCCAGCAGAAAAGGGACATTCGAGCAGTACTTC. This codes for CASRKGTFEQYF.

This clonotype occurred many times. The V gene is TRBV20-1, the J gene TRBJ1-4; 7 bases fit TRBD1. The V segment lost 5 bases and the J segment 4 bases; nucleotides outside the gene matches: 10. This CDR3 comprises 15 residues. CDR1 and CDR2 (germline): DFQATT, SNEGSKA (reference sequence). CDR3 amino acids: CSALRDSSRNEKLFF. The CDR3, as DNA: TGCAGTGCTCTCCGGGACAGCAGTCGTAATGAAAAACTGTTTTTT.

This chain connects TRBV20-1 to TRBJ2-7, with D perhaps matching TRBD2 (6 bases). CDR3 length: 14 amino acids. Trimming stripped 1 base from V and 4 bases from J, with 14 bases between. Germline V gene sequence: CDR1 DFQATT, CDR2 SNEGSKA (reference sequence). CDR3 amino acids: CSARAGEIQYEQYF. DNA for the CDR3: TGCAGTGCTAGAGCGGGGGAAATCCAATACGAGCAGTACTTC.

This clonotype was detected many times. The chain combines TRBV6-5 with TRBJ2-1; unclear D gene. This CDR3 contains 14 residues. V dropped 3 bases and J dropped 1 base, with 7 bases sitting between them. Germline V gene data show CDR1 as MNHEY and CDR2 as SVGAGI. CDR3 protein: CASSYLESYNEQFF. CDR3 bases: TGTGCCAGCAGTTATTTAGAGTCCTACAATGAGCAGTTCTTC.

This clonotype turned up a few times. The chain recombines TRBV20-1 with TRBJ2-1; 10 bases align to TRBD2. Germline trimming cut 1 base from V and 1 base from J; bases unmatched to any gene: 1. The CDR3 loop spans 15 amino acids. The V gene's germline CDR1 is DFQATT and CDR2 SNEGSKA (reference sequence). The CDR3 DNA follows: TGCAGTGCTAGAGGAGCGGGAGGGTCCTACAATGAGCAGTTCTTC. Residues: CSARGAGGSYNEQFF.

This clonotype was seen more than once but under ten times. This chain links TRBV30 with TRBJ1-1, with D hard to call. This CDR3 has 13 residues. V dropped 0 bases and J dropped 0 bases, with 5 bases sitting between them. Per germline, CDR1 GTSNPN and CDR2 SVGIG (reference sequence). The CDR3 DNA is TGTGCCTGGAGTGTACAGATGAACACTGAAGCTTTCTTT. As protein: CAWSVQMNTEAFF.

This clonotype was seen ten or more times. The V gene is TRBV9, the J gene TRBJ2-3; 7 bases match TRBD2. Trimming removed 0 bases from V and 6 bases from J; junction bases left unmatched: 7. The CDR3 length is 15 residues. Germline assignment: CDR1 SGDLS and CDR2 YYNGEE. As DNA, the CDR3 is TGTGCCAGCAGCGTAGTCCCGGGAGGAAGTGATACGCAGTATTTT. It specifies CASSVVPGGSDTQYF.

The chain carries TRBV7-3 and TRBJ2-2; D is ambiguous. Germline assignment: CDR1 SGHTA and CDR2 FQGTGA. V lost 5 bases, J lost 7 bases, and 8 bases lay in between. This CDR3 comprises 12 residues. The CDR3 here is CASSRMGGELFF. The CDR3 DNA is TGTGCCAGCAGCCGGATGGGCGGGGAGCTGTTTTTT.

This clonotype was seen ten or more times. The chain links TRBV7-9 to TRBJ2-7, with D hard to call. Deletions cut 5 bases from V and 2 bases from J, with 7 bases between. This CDR3 has 12 amino acids. Germline V gene data show CDR1 as SEHNR and CDR2 as FQNEAQ (reference sequence). This CDR3 is CASSPEAYEQYF. In DNA form, the CDR3 reads TGTGCCAGCAGCCCAGAGGCCTACGAGCAGTACTTC. The full variable domain, its missing parts supplied by reference TRBV7-9 and TRBJ2-7, is DTGVSQNPRHKITKRGQNVTFRCDPISEHNRLYWYRQTLGQGPEFLTYFQNEAQLEKSRLLSDRFSAERPKGSFSTLEIQRTEQGDSAMYLCASSPEAYEQYFGPGTRLTVT.